This TCR beta chain was captured by sequencing in a study of OX40 agonist ivuxolimab in advanced cancers. Findings and caveats of the study: Some nonresponders additionally presented with little normalized T-cell clonal expansion.

Libraries were prepared by immunoSEQ multiplex PCR; TCRdb keeps only in-frame clonotypes and omits some of them. The table lists 70,000 to 95,000 clones, around four fifths of them singletons. This CDR3 is 14 amino acids long. Trimming removed 0 bases from V and 2 bases from J, with 5 bases in between. Germline assignment: CDR1 ENHRY and CDR2 SYGVKD. With respect to this clone: Its matching antigen is unknown.

The source is an adult with an advanced solid tumor such as melanoma, head and neck, liver or kidney cancer. The input for sequencing was CD4+ or CD8+ T cells sorted from blood, taken in a trial of the OX40 agonist ivuxolimab. The chain links TRBV10-3 to TRBJ1-5; D gene uncertain. CDR3 in DNA: TGTGCCATCAGTGAGTCTACAGGCAATCAGCCCCAGCATTTT. Amino acids: CAISESTGNQPQHF.